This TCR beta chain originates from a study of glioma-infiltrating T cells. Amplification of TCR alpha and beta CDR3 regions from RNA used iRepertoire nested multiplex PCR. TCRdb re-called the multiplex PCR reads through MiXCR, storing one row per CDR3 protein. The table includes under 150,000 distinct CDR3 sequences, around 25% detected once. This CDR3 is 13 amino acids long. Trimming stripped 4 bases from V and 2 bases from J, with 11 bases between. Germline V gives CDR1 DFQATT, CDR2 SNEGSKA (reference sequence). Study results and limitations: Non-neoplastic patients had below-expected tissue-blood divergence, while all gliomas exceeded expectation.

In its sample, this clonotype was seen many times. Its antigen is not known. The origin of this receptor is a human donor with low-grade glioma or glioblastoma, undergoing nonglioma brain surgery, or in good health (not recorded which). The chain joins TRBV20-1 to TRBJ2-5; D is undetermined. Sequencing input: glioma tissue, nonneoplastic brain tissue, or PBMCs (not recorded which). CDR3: CSANPVGQETQYF. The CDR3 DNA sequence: TGCAGTGCTAACCCGGTGGGACAAGAGACCCAGTACTTC.